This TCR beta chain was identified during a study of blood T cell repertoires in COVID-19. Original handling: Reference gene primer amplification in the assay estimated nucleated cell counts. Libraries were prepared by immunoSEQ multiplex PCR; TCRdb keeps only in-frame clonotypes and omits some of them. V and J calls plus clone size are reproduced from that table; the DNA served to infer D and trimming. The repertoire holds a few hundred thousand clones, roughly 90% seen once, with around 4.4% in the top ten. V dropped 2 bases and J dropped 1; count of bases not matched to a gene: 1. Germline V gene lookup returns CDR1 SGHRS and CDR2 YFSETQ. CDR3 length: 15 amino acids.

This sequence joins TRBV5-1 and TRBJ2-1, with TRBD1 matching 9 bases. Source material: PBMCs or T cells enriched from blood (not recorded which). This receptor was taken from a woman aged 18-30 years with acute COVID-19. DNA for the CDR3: TGCGCCAGCAGCTTTGGACAGGGGTCCTACAATGAGCAGTTCTTC. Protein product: CASSFGQGSYNEQFF.